This T cell receptor (beta chain) was identified in a study of CD8 T cells in Susac syndrome. Study-level findings and limits: The greatest CD8+ clonal expansion in Susac occurred in TEMRA cells and in active patients.

From germline, CDR1 is LNHDA and CDR2 SQIVND (reference sequence). V lost 6 bases and J 1 base, leaving 15 bases between the germline ends. This CDR3 spans 15 amino acids. The sample holds one count of this clonotype. Its specificity is not known. Random hexamers were used to reverse transcribe about 0.5 to 1 ug of RNA. One entry per CDR3 protein, called by TCRdb with MiXCR from the immunoSEQ multiplex PCR reads. The sample shows roughly 190,000 distinct CDR3 sequences, 95% of them seen only once. The chain links TRBV19 to TRBJ2-5; D may be TRBD1 or TRBD2 (6 bases each). The source is a human donor with Susac syndrome. The sample consisted of CD8+ T cells from PBMCs. The CDR3 here is CASRVSGAIQETQYF. The DNA of the CDR3 is TGTGCCAGTAGGGTCTCGGGGGCCATCCAAGAGACCCAGTACTTC.